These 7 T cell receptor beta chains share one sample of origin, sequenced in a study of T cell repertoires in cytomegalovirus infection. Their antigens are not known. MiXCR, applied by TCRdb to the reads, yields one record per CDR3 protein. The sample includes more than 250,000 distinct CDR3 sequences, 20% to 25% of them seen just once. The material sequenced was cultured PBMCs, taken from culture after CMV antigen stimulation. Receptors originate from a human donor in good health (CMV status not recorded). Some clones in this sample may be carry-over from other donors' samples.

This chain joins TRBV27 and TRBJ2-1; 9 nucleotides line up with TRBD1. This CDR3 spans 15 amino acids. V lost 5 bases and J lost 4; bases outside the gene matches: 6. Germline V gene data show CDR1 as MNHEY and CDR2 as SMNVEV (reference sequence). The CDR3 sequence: CASSGQGPTYNEQFF. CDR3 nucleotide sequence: TGTGCCAGCAGTGGACAGGGGCCGACTTACAATGAGCAGTTCTTC.

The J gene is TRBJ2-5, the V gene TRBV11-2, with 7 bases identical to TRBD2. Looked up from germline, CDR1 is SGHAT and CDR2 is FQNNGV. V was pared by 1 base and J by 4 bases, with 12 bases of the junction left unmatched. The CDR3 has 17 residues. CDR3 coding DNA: TGTGCCAGCAGCTTAGGCCTAGCGGTTGGGTTAAGAGAGACCCAGTACTTC. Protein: CASSLGLAVGLRETQYF.

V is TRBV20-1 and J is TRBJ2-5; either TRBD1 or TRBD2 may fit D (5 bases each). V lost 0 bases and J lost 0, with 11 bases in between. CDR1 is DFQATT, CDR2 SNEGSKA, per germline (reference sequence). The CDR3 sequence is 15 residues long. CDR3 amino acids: CSARDGASYQETQYF. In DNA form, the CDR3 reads TGCAGTGCTAGAGACGGGGCGAGCTACCAAGAGACCCAGTACTTC.

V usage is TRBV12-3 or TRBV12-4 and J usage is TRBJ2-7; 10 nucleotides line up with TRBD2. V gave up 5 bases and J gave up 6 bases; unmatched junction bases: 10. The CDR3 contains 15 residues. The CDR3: CASSQTSGTSAEQYF. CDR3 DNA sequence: TGTGCCAGCAGTCAGACGTCCGGGACTAGCGCCGAGCAGTACTTC.

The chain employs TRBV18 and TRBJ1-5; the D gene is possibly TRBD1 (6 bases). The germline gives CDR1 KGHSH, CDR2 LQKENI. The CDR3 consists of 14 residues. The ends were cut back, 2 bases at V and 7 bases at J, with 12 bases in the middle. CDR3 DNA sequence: TGTGCCAGCTCACCAGCCGGGACATTGCAGCCCCAGCATTTT. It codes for CASSPAGTLQPQHF.

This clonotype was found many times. The CDR3 sequence: CASSPGTSGRPSTDTQYF. The CDR3 nucleotides read TGTGCCAGCAGCCCCGGGACTAGCGGGAGGCCCAGCACAGATACGCAGTATTTT. The chain has TRBV7-2 and TRBJ2-3; 15 bases fit TRBD2. V lost 5 bases, J lost 0 bases, and 6 bases stayed unmatched. Germline-derived CDR1 and CDR2 are SGHTA and FQGNSA. This CDR3 has 18 amino acids.

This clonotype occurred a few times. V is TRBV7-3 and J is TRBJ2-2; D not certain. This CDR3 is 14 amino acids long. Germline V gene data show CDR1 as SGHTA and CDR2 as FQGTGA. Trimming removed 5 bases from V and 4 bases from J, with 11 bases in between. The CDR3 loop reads CASSPTASTGELFF. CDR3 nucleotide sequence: TGTGCCAGCAGCCCCACTGCAAGCACCGGGGAGCTGTTTTTT.